This TCR beta chain was observed in a study of control samples from healthy donors and cancer patients. TCRdb's table, derived via immunoSEQ multiplex PCR, lists solely in-frame clones and lacks some. This sample has about 99,000 clones; approximately 90% occur once, and the top ten carry 15% to 20%. Unmatched junction bases numbered 3, after V lost 4 bases and J lost 0 bases. This CDR3 is 16 amino acids long. Germline loops: CDR1 LGHDT, CDR2 YNNKEL (reference sequence). The genes are TRBV3-1 (or the pseudogene TRBV3-2) and TRBJ2-1; 10 bases line up with TRBD2. Sample: PBMCs. The clonotype was recovered from a man aged 55 to 70 with lung cancer. The chain's CDR3 is CASSPRLAGSYNEQFF. Here the CDR3 DNA reads TGTGCCAGCAGCCCTAGACTAGCGGGCTCCTACAATGAGCAGTTCTTC.